This TCR beta chain was profiled in a study of technical replicates of blood from several donors (TCRdb year 2017). The library was generated by the immunoSEQ multiplex PCR assay. The immuneACCESS repertoire file appears here via TCRdb, limited to in-frame rearrangements. These files lack a portion of the clones; in checked studies, under half of the deficit traces to unresolved V genes, and the cause of the others is not known. Across this sample there are approximately 80,000 clones, with roughly 98% seen only once. The ten largest account for around 0.15% of the sample. The CDR3 contains 14 residues, cysteine and phenylalanine counted. The sequence is cut down to CDR3 DNA, 42 bases in frame from base 1. The V end gives up 5 bases and the J end 9 bases, leaving 5 bases in the junction not matched to a gene. CDR1 KGHSH and CDR2 LQKENI are derived from the germline V gene. Of note for this clone: Its antigen is not yet known. No much larger clone is present one base from it, and per-base qualities are unavailable.

The origin of this receptor is a human donor in good health. The sequencing input was T cells isolated from PBMCs. This chain joins TRBV18 to TRBJ2-1; 12 junctional bases match TRBD1. At the DNA level, the sequence is TGTGCCAGCTCAAGGGGACAGGGGGCTGGTGAGCAGTTCTTC. Its protein product is CASSRGQGAGEQFF.